This TCR beta chain was identified in a study of CD8+ T cells in alopecia areata. Study-level points and caveats: Especially in alopecia totalis/universalis, lesional scalp showed greater clonality than normal scalp did. Scalp sequencing also captures normal skin's resident alphabeta T cells.

cDNA prepared by RNA extraction and subsequent reverse transcription served as the template for sequencing. The method was immunoSEQ multiplex PCR; TCRdb's version includes in-frame clones alone and lacks a portion of them. The sample records 120,000 or so clones, around 50% being singletons. As to this clone: The antigen is not known.

The germline V and J ends were trimmed by 2 bases and 2 bases, with 10 bases remaining between them. The CDR3 extends over 14 amino acids. Germline V gene sequence: CDR1 MDHEN, CDR2 SYDVKM. This clonotype was sampled from a human donor with alopecia areata. The sample was NKG2D-low CD8+ T cells sorted from blood. The chain has TRBV28 and TRBJ2-7, with a tentative D call TRBD2 (5 bases). This chain's CDR3 is CASSLRTEAYEQYF. The CDR3, as DNA: TGTGCCAGCAGTTTAAGGACGGAGGCCTACGAGCAGTACTTC.